Listed here are 10 T cell receptor beta chains from one sample, sequenced in a study of cytomegalovirus exposure and HLA in healthy donors. Both 60 Vbeta primers and 13 Jbeta primers went into the PCR. Some clones are missing from TCRdb's copy, which holds only in-frame ones; the method was immunoSEQ multiplex PCR. Among around 90,000 clones, around 85% were seen once, and the ten largest hold about 7%. The sequenced material came from PBMCs. The receptors shown here come from a man aged 35-49 years in good health and CMV-seropositive.

This chain joins TRBV19 and TRBJ2-5; perhaps TRBD2 as D (5 bases). V lost 4 bases and J lost 5, with 11 bases in between. Germline lookup yields CDR1 LNHDA and CDR2 SQIVND (reference sequence). The CDR3 contains 13 residues. The chain's CDR3 is CASSTGLTETQYF. CDR3 sequence (DNA): TGTGCCAGTAGTACCGGACTCACGGAGACCCAGTACTTC.

The chain links TRBV5-1 to TRBJ2-7; 7 bases align to TRBD2. Per germline, CDR1 SGHRS and CDR2 YFSETQ. Trimming removed 4 bases from V and 2 bases from J; junction bases left unmatched: 9. The CDR3 loop spans 15 amino acids. The CDR3 reads CASSPIASGAYEQYF. DNA of the CDR3: TGCGCCAGCAGCCCTATTGCTAGCGGCGCCTACGAGCAGTACTTC.

Remarks on this clone: Sequence at one end of the junction differs from germline and may be a read error. V usage is TRBV9 and J usage is TRBJ2-3; 14 bases are shared with TRBD2. Germline V CDR1 and CDR2: SGDLS, YYNGEE. The CDR3 runs to 15 residues. The CDR3 spells CASTGTSGSTGTQYF. In DNA, the CDR3 is TGTGCCAGCACCGGGACTAGCGGGAGCACAGGTACGCAGTATTTT.

The rearrangement links TRBV19 to TRBJ2-7; D possibly corresponds to TRBD1 (6 bases). Germline CDR1 reads LNHDA; CDR2 reads SQIVND (reference sequence). The V gene lost 10 bases and the J gene lost 5 bases, with 18 bases spanning the gap. The CDR3 runs to 13 residues. The CDR3 coding sequence is TGTGCCACCCTTTACAGGGTCCTCCACGAGCAGTACTTC. This encodes CATLYRVLHEQYF.

This chain uses TRBV28 with TRBJ2-3; a possible D gene is TRBD2 (6 bases). Germline-derived CDR1 and CDR2 are MDHEN and SYDVKM. The CDR3 consists of 15 residues. The ends were cut back, 2 bases at V and 2 bases at J, with 11 bases in the middle. The CDR3, as DNA: TGTGCCAGCAGTTTAGACTGGACTATCACAGATACGCAGTATTTT. Its translation: CASSLDWTITDTQYF.

The chain combines TRBV7-8 with TRBJ2-5; D gene ambiguous. CDR3 length: 12 residues. Germline lookup yields CDR1 SGHVS and CDR2 FQNEAQ. Trimming shortened V by 5 bases and J by 3 bases, and 7 bases separated the two germline ends. CDR3 DNA: TGTGCCAGCAGCCTCAGGAAAGAGACCCAGTACTTC. Its translation: CASSLRKETQYF. Full variable domain (outside the CDR3, taken from reference TRBV7-8 and TRBJ2-5): GAGVSQSPRYKVAKRGQDVALRCDPISGHVSLFWYQQALGQGPEFLTYFQNEAQLDKSGLPSDRFFAERPEGSVSTLKIQRTQQEDSAVYLCASSLRKETQYFGPGTRLLVL.

The rearrangement uses TRBV12-5 and TRBJ2-3, with 12 bases identical to TRBD2. The J segment lost 2 bases and the V segment lost 3 bases, leaving 12 bases of the junction unmatched. CDR1 LGHNT and CDR2 FRNRAP come from the germline V gene. The CDR3 contains 19 residues. The CDR3 nucleotides are TGTGCTAGTGGTTTCGAATCTCCCCTAGCGGGAGGGCCCACAGATACGCAGTATTTT. Protein sequence: CASGFESPLAGGPTDTQYF.

The V call is TRBV19, the J call TRBJ1-4; 8 nucleotides align to TRBD1. Germline V lookup: CDR1 LNHDA, CDR2 SQIVND (reference sequence). CDR3 length: 14 residues. V was clipped by 7 bases and J by 7 bases; unmatched bases: 8. The CDR3 coding sequence is TGTGCCAGTAAGGACAGGGTGGTTGGTGAAAAACTGTTTTTT. The encoded protein is CASKDRVVGEKLFF. The whole variable domain, remainder taken from reference TRBV19 and TRBJ1-4, is DGGITQSPKYLFRKEGQNVTLSCEQNLNHDAMYWYRQDPGQGLRLIYYSQIVNDFQKGDIAEGYSVSREKKESFPLTVTSAQKNPTAFYLCASKDRVVGEKLFFGSGTQLSVL.

J is TRBJ1-3 and V is TRBV6-5; D is ambiguous. Germline V gene data show CDR1 as MNHEY and CDR2 as SVGAGI. With 6 bases removed from V and 10 bases from J, the gap between germline ends came to 19 bases. The CDR3 loop spans 14 amino acids. CDR3 DNA sequence: TGTGCCAGCAGGCAAACAGTAACGATCCCAACCATATATTTT. Its translation is CASRQTVTIPTIYF.

The chain employs TRBV14 and TRBJ1-1; 7 bases fit TRBD1. V lost 8 bases to trimming and J lost 5 bases; unmatched junction nucleotides: 17. The CDR3 is 16 amino acids. In germline, CDR1 is SGHDN, CDR2 FVKESK. CDR3 bases: TGTGCCAGCGCAGGGGGACAGCTCAAATCGGGGACTGAAGCTTTCTTT. Its translation: CASAGGQLKSGTEAFF.